The T cell receptor beta chain under discussion was sequenced for a study of T cells expressing NK-cell markers (TCRdb year 2020). In the study overall: In sorted CD3+CD56+NKG2C+, CD3+CD56+NKG2C- and CD3+CD56-NKG2C+ T-cell subsets from about 8 donors, TCR beta-chain repertoires were profiled. Among the eight sequenced donors, seven were HCMV-seropositive and one was HCMV-seronegative. The eight sequenced donors were randomly selected healthy volunteers, three men and five women. The libraries were sequenced on Illumina HiSeq 2000/2500, MiSeq or NextSeq, producing 2 x 150 bp reads.

Comment on this clonotype: What this receptor recognizes is not known.

Study-level results and caveats: Whether the expanded NKG2C-expressing T cell clones were specific for HCMV antigens was left unclear. Those dominant clonotypes were again the most abundant among CD3+CD56-NKG2C+ cells in a few donors, at roughly 28.3-65%. In 6 or 7 donors, the dominant CD3+CD56+NKG2C+ clonotypes ranked among the top 10 CD8+ clonotypes, making up roughly 1.0-7.5% of CD8+ T cells.

HCMV serostatus was determined by detecting HCMV-specific IgG in serum with a commercial ELISA kit. Peripheral blood mononuclear cells were isolated from blood by Ficoll density gradient centrifugation. This sample was sequenced with an Illumina HiSeq 2000. The TCR beta cDNA libraries were made using 5'RACE template switching, a step that added both a universal primer site and unique molecular identifiers. Priming for cDNA synthesis came from the TCR beta constant segment, and two successive PCR amplification steps followed. Turning to the authors' computational methods: MIGEC was used to demultiplex reads and group the reads by UMI, and MiTCR was used to assemble and quantify clonotypes. Only TCR cDNA sequences supported by at least two reads were kept to exclude erroneous sequences. Downstream repertoire analysis used the tcR package, and clonotypes were matched across fractions by CDR3 nucleotide sequence plus V segment. Antigen specificity was annotated against VDJdb with VDJmatch, allowing one amino acid substitution in CDR3. The reads, reprocessed by TCRdb, yield one row per CDR3 protein sequence and no DNA. The V and J calls, along with clone size, are taken from TCRdb and not from the paper's own processing. The sample table records 450,000 to 600,000 distinct CDR3 sequences. The ten largest clones represent approximately 4% of the sample.

The CDR3 spans 16 residues, from the cysteine through the phenylalanine. No DNA was logged. As encoded in the germline V gene, CDR1 is MNHEY while CDR2 is SVGAGI. The sequence links TRBV6-5 to TRBJ2-2; TCRdb gives TRBD1 as the D gene, but with no DNA this cannot be confirmed. The specimen was blood T cells: a sorted CD56 or NKG2C T cell subset, CD4+ or CD8+ T cells, or bulk PBMC T cells (not recorded which). This receptor was taken from a man in his late teens or twenties in good health. Donor details come from another sample of the same person, matched by shared clones. The CDR3 protein sequence reads: CASSLGTGGNTGELFF.